This is a list of T cell receptor beta chains from one sample in a study of post-analysis software for immune sequencing data. TCRdb itself ran the PCR reads through MiXCR, one entry per CDR3 protein. The profile shows about 540,000 distinct CDR3 sequences, around a third of them singletons. Sequencing was performed on blood. These TCRs come from a girl aged 2-17 years with multiple sclerosis. Both conserved end residues are part of each CDR3. A D gene is named only where the DNA matches it firmly. Clone size is given for some rows only: seen once, a few or many times, or a class if the clone is expanded.

TRBV20-1,NA,TRBD1,TRBJ1-6,CSAAISGQGNSPLHF,TGCAGTGCTGCAATTTCGGGACAGGGTAATTCACCCCTCCACTTT
TRBV11-2,NA,NA,TRBJ2-3,CASSFSGADTQYF,TGTGCCAGCAGCTTTTCAGGCGCAGATACGCAGTATTTT
TRBV6-5,few,NA,TRBJ1-4,CASSYSGPGNEKLFF,TGTGCCAGCAGTTACTCGGGGCCGGGAAATGAAAAACTGTTTTTT
TRBV20-1,NA,NA,TRBJ2-5,CSATTFRETQYF,TGCAGTGCTACTACCTTTCGAGAGACCCAGTACTTC
TRBV5-1,few,TRBD2,TRBJ2-1,CASSLRMERGIGNEQFF,TGCGCCAGCAGCTTGAGAATGGAGCGGGGGATTGGGAATGAGCAGTTCTTC
TRBV11-2,NA,TRBD1,TRBJ2-1,CASSPTGTGLDEQFF,TGTGCCAGCAGCCCAACCGGGACAGGGTTGGATGAGCAGTTCTTC
TRBV4-1,NA,NA,TRBJ1-6,CASSPTDRDNSPLHF,TGCGCCAGCAGCCCGACGGACAGAGATAATTCACCCCTCCACTTT
TRBV3-1,NA,NA,TRBJ1-4,CASSLLDIGGEKLFF,TGTGCCAGCAGCCTACTTGACATCGGCGGTGAAAAACTGTTTTTT
TRBV20-1,NA,TRBD1,TRBJ1-1,CSARHRDRPVNTEAFF,TGCAGTGCGAGGCACCGGGACAGACCTGTGAACACTGAAGCTTTCTTT
TRBV12-3/TRBV12-4,NA,NA,TRBJ2-3,CASSPLGGGRTDTQYF,TGTGCCAGCAGTCCCCTTGGGGGGGGCCGAACAGATACGCAGTATTTT
TRBV7-9,NA,NA,TRBJ2-4,CASSLILNAKNIQYF,TGTGCCAGCAGCTTAATTCTAAATGCCAAAAACATTCAGTACTTC
TRBV19,few,TRBD1,TRBJ2-1,CASSSDRENHEQFF,TGTGCCAGTAGTTCGGACAGGGAGAATCATGAGCAGTTCTTC
TRBV7-2,few,TRBD1,TRBJ1-2,CASSPQGAYYGYTF,TGTGCCAGCAGCCCACAGGGGGCCTACTATGGCTACACCTTC
TRBV2,NA,TRBD1,TRBJ1-5,CASSDRTGGSNQPQHF,TGTGCCAGCAGTGATAGGACAGGGGGAAGCAATCAGCCCCAGCATTTT
TRBV6-2/TRBV6-3,few,TRBD2,TRBJ2-4,CASRTSGGVDIQYF,TGTGCCAGTAGGACTAGCGGGGGGGTAGACATTCAGTACTTC
TRBV7-3,NA,NA,TRBJ2-5,CASSLKGYQETQYF,TGTGCCAGCAGCTTAAAGGGCTACCAAGAGACCCAGTACTTC
TRBV27,NA,NA,TRBJ1-2,CASSPNPTISGYTF,TGTGCCAGCAGTCCCAACCCCACCATTTCTGGCTACACCTTC
TRBV12-3/TRBV12-4,NA,TRBD1,TRBJ2-1,CASRPGTGSRDEQFF,TGTGCCAGCAGGCCGGGGACAGGGAGTCGGGATGAGCAGTTCTTC
TRBV20-1,few,NA,TRBJ2-2,CSARGGRELFF,TGCAGTGCGAGGGGGGGGAGGGAGCTGTTTTTT
TRBV27,few,NA,TRBJ1-4,CASSYGVGGEKLFF,TGTGCCAGCAGTTATGGGGTTGGAGGGGAAAAACTGTTTTTT
TRBV6-2/TRBV6-3,NA,TRBD2,TRBJ2-7,CASSPRLAGGDEQYF,TGTGCCAGCAGCCCTCGACTAGCGGGGGGGGATGAGCAGTACTTC
TRBV24-1,few,NA,TRBJ2-3,CATSGLITDTQYF,TGTGCCACCAGTGGTCTGATCACAGATACGCAGTATTTT
TRBV29-1,NA,NA,TRBJ1-1,CSVEESPSNTEAFF,TGCAGCGTTGAAGAAAGCCCTTCGAACACTGAAGCTTTCTTT
TRBV5-1,NA,TRBD1,TRBJ1-2,CASSSGQGGEANYGYTF,TGCGCCAGCAGCTCTGGACAGGGGGGAGAAGCTAACTATGGCTACACCTTC
TRBV10-3,NA,TRBD1,TRBJ2-7,CAISVGQETYEQYF,TGTGCCATCAGCGTAGGACAGGAAACCTACGAGCAGTACTTC
TRBV11-2,few,NA,TRBJ2-3,CASSPRRTDTQYF,TGTGCCAGCAGCCCACGACGCACAGATACGCAGTATTTT
TRBV11-2,NA,NA,TRBJ2-3,CASSSPFSTDTQYF,TGTGCCAGCAGCTCGCCCTTTAGCACAGATACGCAGTATTTT
TRBV28,many,TRBD1,TRBJ2-4,CASSLGTENIQYF,TGTGCCAGCAGTTTGGGGACAGAAAACATTCAGTACTTC
TRBV5-6,few,TRBD1,TRBJ1-1,CASRQGEETEAFF,TGTGCCAGCAGACAGGGGGAGGAGACTGAAGCTTTCTTT
TRBV27,NA,NA,TRBJ1-2,CASSPLTGTAITYGYTF,TGTGCCAGCAGTCCGTTAACCGGGACTGCTATTACCTATGGCTACACCTTC
TRBV29-1,NA,NA,TRBJ1-2,CSVDTAVYGYTF,TGCAGCGTTGATACCGCAGTCTATGGCTACACCTTC
TRBV28,NA,TRBD1,TRBJ1-1,CASSPPGQGVTEAFF,TGTGCCAGCAGTCCACCGGGACAGGGGGTGACTGAAGCTTTCTTT
TRBV12-3/TRBV12-4,NA,TRBD1,TRBJ2-5,CASSQTGRQETQYF,TGTGCCAGCAGCCAGACAGGGAGACAAGAGACCCAGTACTTC
TRBV11-2,few,TRBD1,TRBJ2-1,CASSRQGSDEQFF,TGTGCCAGCAGCAGACAGGGTTCCGATGAGCAGTTCTTC
TRBV7-2,once,NA,TRBJ2-1,CASSTGVPYNEQFF,TGTGCCAGCAGCACGGGGGTACCCTACAATGAGCAGTTCTTC
TRBV5-1,NA,NA,TRBJ1-2,CASSLTLGEDGYTF,TGCGCCAGCAGCTTAACTCTAGGTGAAGATGGCTACACCTTC
TRBV7-2,NA,NA,TRBJ2-1,CASSADPHYNEQFF,TGTGCCAGCAGCGCCGATCCGCATTACAATGAGCAGTTCTTC
TRBV20-1,NA,NA,TRBJ2-3,CSARRGGTADTQYF,TGCAGTGCTAGGAGGGGGGGGACCGCAGATACGCAGTATTTT
TRBV10-2,few,TRBD1,TRBJ2-5,CASSALTGMETQYF,TGCGCCAGCAGTGCCTTGACAGGGATGGAGACCCAGTACTTC